Below, one T cell receptor beta chain is given with its context. Its antigen is currently unknown. The junction shows a germline mismatch at one end, possibly a read error. The sample belongs to a study of tumor and adjacent non-tumor tissue in lung cancer. TCRbeta libraries were built with three rounds of nested PCR, modified from ARM-PCR. TCRdb re-called the multiplex PCR reads with MiXCR, one entry per CDR3 protein. The data show 100,000 to 120,000 distinct CDR3 sequences, about 80% seen once. No cell sorting was done before RNA was extracted from the tissue. Donors were chemotherapy-naive, newly diagnosed lung cancer surgical patients in China, August–late 2014. Study conclusions and caveats: In normal lung, the top 100 clones were significantly more dominant than in tumor.

The CDR3 contains 15 residues. Germline CDR1 is SGHAT and CDR2 is FQNNGV. This sequence was found in a man aged 65-85 years with non-small cell lung cancer. This chain uses TRBV11-2 with TRBJ1-1; 8 nucleotides match TRBD1. Sequenced: lung tumor tissue. CDR3 residues: CACSLPETGDTEAFF. The CDR3 DNA is TGTGCCTGCAGCTTACCCGAGACAGGGGATACTGAAGCTTTCTTC.